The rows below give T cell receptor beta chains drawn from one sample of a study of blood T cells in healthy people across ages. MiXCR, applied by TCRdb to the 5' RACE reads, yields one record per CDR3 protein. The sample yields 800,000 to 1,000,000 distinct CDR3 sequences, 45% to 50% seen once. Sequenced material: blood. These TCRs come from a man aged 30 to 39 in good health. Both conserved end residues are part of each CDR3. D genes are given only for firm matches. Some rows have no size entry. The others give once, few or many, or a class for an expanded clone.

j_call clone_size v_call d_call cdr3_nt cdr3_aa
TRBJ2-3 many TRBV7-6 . TGTGCCAGCAGCTTAGGAATAGATACGCAGTATTTT CASSLGIDTQYF
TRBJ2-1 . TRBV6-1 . TGTGCCAGCAGTGAACCAGGTGAGGTGTACAATGAGCAGTTCTTC CASSEPGEVYNEQFF
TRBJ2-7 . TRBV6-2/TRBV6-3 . TGTGCCAGCAGTTTTACCCGAGACTACGAGCAGTACTTC CASSFTRDYEQYF
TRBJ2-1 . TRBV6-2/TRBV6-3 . TGTGCCAGCTTTACTACCTACAATGAGCAGTTCTTC CASFTTYNEQFF
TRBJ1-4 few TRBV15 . TGTGCCACCAGCAGAGATCCGCGAAATTTGTTTTTT CATSRDPRNLFF
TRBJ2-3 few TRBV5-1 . TGCGCCAGCAGCTCACCAGGGCTCCCCCCCGATACGCAGTATTTT CASSSPGLPPDTQYF
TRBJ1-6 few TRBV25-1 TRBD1 TGTGCCAGCAGGACAGGGGAATCCTCACCCCTCCACTTT CASRTGESSPLHF
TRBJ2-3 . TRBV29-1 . TGCAGCGTCCTAAGCGGCACGCAGTATTTT CSVLSGTQYF
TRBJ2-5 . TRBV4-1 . TGCGCCAGCAGCCAGCTTGGACTGGGATCCCAAGAGACCCAGTACTTC CASSQLGLGSQETQYF
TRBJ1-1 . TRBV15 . TGTGCCACCAGCAGAGGAGGAGGCAGCGCACCAAACATGAACACTGAAGCTTTCTTT CATSRGGGSAPNMNTEAFF
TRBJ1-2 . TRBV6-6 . TGTGCCAGCAGTCCGCCTATGGGGGCGCAGGCTAACTATGGCTACACCTTC CASSPPMGAQANYGYTF
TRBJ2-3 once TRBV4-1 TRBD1 TGCGCCAGCAGCCAAGGATCCCAGACAGGGCCCACAGATACGCAGTATTTT CASSQGSQTGPTDTQYF
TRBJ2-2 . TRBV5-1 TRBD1 TGCGCCAGCAGACAGACCGGGACAGGGCGCACCGGGGAGCTGTTTTTT CASRQTGTGRTGELFF
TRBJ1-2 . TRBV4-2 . TGTGCCAGCAGCTCCCGACAGTTAGCTAACTATGGCTACACCTTC CASSSRQLANYGYTF
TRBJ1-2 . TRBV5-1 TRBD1 TGCGCCAGCAACGCGCCAGAAACAGGGGGATTCGGCTACACCTTC CASNAPETGGFGYTF
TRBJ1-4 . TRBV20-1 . TGCAGTGCTAGACCCCTGAGGGGAAATCGAGAAAAACTGTTTTTT CSARPLRGNREKLFF
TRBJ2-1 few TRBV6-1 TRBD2 TGTGCCAGCATTTTACTAGCGGGGGAGTACAATGAGCAGTTCTTC CASILLAGEYNEQFF
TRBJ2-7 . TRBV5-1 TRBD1 TGCGCCAGCAGCTTGCGGACAGGGGAAGGAAGCGAGCAGTACTTC CASSLRTGEGSEQYF
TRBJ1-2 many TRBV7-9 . TGTGCCAGCAGCTTAGCGCCCAGGATCTATGGCTACACCTTC CASSLAPRIYGYTF
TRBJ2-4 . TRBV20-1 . TGCAGTGCTAGAGGAACTAGGGGTGGAAACATTCAGTACTTC CSARGTRGGNIQYF
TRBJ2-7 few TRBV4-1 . TGTGCCAGCAGCCAAGGTGGAGGGGCCTACGAGCAGTACTTC CASSQGGGAYEQYF
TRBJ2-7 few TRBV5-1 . TGCGCCAGCAGCTTGGGACAGGATCACTACGAGCAGTACTTC CASSLGQDHYEQYF
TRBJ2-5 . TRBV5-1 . TGCGCCAGCAGCTTCTATCGGGGTAACCTAGAGACCCAGTACTTC CASSFYRGNLETQYF
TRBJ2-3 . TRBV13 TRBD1 TGTGCCAGCAGCCCGGAGAGACAGGGGAACACAGATACGCAGTATTTT CASSPERQGNTDTQYF
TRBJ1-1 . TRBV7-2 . TGTGCCAGCAGGCGTACAGGTAGCGACACTGAAGCTTTCTTT CASRRTGSDTEAFF
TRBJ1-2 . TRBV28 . TGTGCCAGCACCTCAGGGGATCATGTCTATGGCTACACCTTC CASTSGDHVYGYTF
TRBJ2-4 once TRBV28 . TGTGCCAGCAGTTCCCCCAGGAGGGGGAACATTCAGTACTTC CASSSPRRGNIQYF
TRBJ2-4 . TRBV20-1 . TGCAGTGCTAGAGATGGTACCTCTCAAGCCAAAAACATTCAGTACTTC CSARDGTSQAKNIQYF
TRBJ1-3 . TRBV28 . TGTGCCAGCAGTTTATCCTCTGGAAACACCATATATTTT CASSLSSGNTIYF
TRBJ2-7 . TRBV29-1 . TGCAGCGTTGAAGATGGTGCCATCTCCTACGAGCAGTACTTC CSVEDGAISYEQYF
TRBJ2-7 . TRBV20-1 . TGCAGTGCCGTGGGCGACGAGCAGTACTTC CSAVGDEQYF
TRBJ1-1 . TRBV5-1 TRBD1 TGCGCCAGCAGCTTTACAGGGGCCACGAACACTGAAGCTTTCTTT CASSFTGATNTEAFF
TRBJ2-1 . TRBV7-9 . TGTGCCAGCAGCTTCGAAAGTCGGGGAGGTGAGCAGTTCTTC CASSFESRGGEQFF
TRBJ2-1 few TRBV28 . TGCGCCAGCAGTTTTTGGGCAGGGGCGGCGGAATCCTCCTACAATGAGCAGTTCTTC CASSFWAGAAESSYNEQFF
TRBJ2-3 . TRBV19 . TGTGCCAGTAACGGCCACAGCGCCTCCAATACGCAGTATTTT CASNGHSASNTQYF
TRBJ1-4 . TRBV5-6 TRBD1 TGTGCCAGCAGCACCAGGGGGTCCCGGTGGGAAAAACTGTTTTTT CASSTRGSRWEKLFF
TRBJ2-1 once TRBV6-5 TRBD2 TGTGCCAGCAGGACTAGCGGGGGGCAGTTCTTC CASRTSGGQFF